This is a list of T cell receptor beta chains from one sample in a study of T cell changes during pregnancy in multiple sclerosis. Here immunoSEQ multiplex PCR was the method, and the copy in TCRdb shows in-frame clones only, minus some. The profile shows under 80,000 clones, about 93% of them singletons. Sequencing was performed on CD4+ T cells from peripheral blood mononuclear cells, taken in the second trimester of pregnancy. These receptors all stem from a female donor with multiple sclerosis, enrolled in a pregnancy study. CDR3s include the opening cysteine and the closing phenylalanine or tryptophan. D genes are given only for firm matches. Not every row has a clone size; where given, it reads once, few, many or a size class.

d_gene	v_gene	len	j_gene	abundance	CDR3nt	CDR3aa
NA	TRBV14	16	TRBJ2-5	NA	TGTGCCAGCAGCCAAGATCGGTACAGCTTTACAGAGACCCAGTACTTC	CASSQDRYSFTETQYF
NA	TRBV11-1	15	TRBJ1-1	NA	TGTGCCAGCAGCTTTTCCAGGGATAGGAACACTGAAGCTTTCTTT	CASSFSRDRNTEAFF
TRBD2	TRBV4-1	17	TRBJ2-5	NA	TGCGCCAGCAGCCAAGATTACCCTAGCGGGAGAGTTGAGACCCAGTACTTC	CASSQDYPSGRVETQYF
NA	TRBV2	14	TRBJ2-3	NA	TGTGCCAGCAGTGATGGGCAGGCCACAGATACGCAGTATTTT	CASSDGQATDTQYF
TRBD2	TRBV18	15	TRBJ2-3	NA	TGTGCCAGCTCAACTCCTAGCGGGTGGACAGATACGCAGTATTTT	CASSTPSGWTDTQYF
NA	TRBV27	13	TRBJ1-1	NA	TGTGCCAGCAGTTTTGCGGTCCTTTCTGAAGCTTTCTTT	CASSFAVLSEAFF
NA	TRBV6-5	14	TRBJ1-1	NA	TGTGCCAGCAGTGGGGGGGACCGACACACTGAAGCTTTCTTT	CASSGGDRHTEAFF
TRBD1	TRBV14	14	TRBJ1-1	once	TGTGCCAGCAGCCAAACAGGGGGGTCCCTTGAAGCTTTCTTT	CASSQTGGSLEAFF
TRBD2	TRBV7-8	16	TRBJ2-1	NA	TGTGCCAGCAGCTTACGGACTAGCGGGCTATACAATGAGCAGTTCTTC	CASSLRTSGLYNEQFF
TRBD1	TRBV6-4	13	TRBJ2-2	NA	TGTGCCAGCAGGGGACAGGGCACCGGGGAGCTGTTTTTT	CASRGQGTGELFF
TRBD2	TRBV7-2	15	TRBJ2-7	NA	TGTGCCAGCAGCTTGGCTAGCGGGACTTCCTACGAGCAGTACTTC	CASSLASGTSYEQYF
NA	TRBV30	12	TRBJ1-2	NA	TGTGCCTGGAGTGTAGGGGAGGGAGGCTACACCTTC	CAWSVGEGGYTF
TRBD2	TRBV29-1	19	TRBJ2-6	once	TGCAGCGGGGAGGGACTAGCGGGAGGTCTAAAAGAGAGGGCCAACGTCCTGACTTTC	CSGEGLAGGLKERANVLTF
NA	TRBV7-2	12	TRBJ2-5	NA	TGTGCCAGCAGCTTAGTTCGGGAGACCCAGTACTTC	CASSLVRETQYF
NA	TRBV4-2	16	TRBJ1-3	NA	TGTGCCAGCAGCCAAGGGCCCGGGGACTCTGGAAACACCATATATTTT	CASSQGPGDSGNTIYF
NA	TRBV6-1	14	TRBJ2-7	NA	TGTGCCAGCAGCCTCCAGGCAGGCACCTACGAGCAGTACTTC	CASSLQAGTYEQYF
NA	TRBV7-3	13	TRBJ1-5	NA	TGTGCCAGCAGCTTGCAGGGAGGCCAGCCCCAGCATTTT	CASSLQGGQPQHF
TRBD1	TRBV19	18	TRBJ1-6	NA	TGTGCCAGTAGTCTTACCGGGACAGGGGGCCGTTATAATTCACCCCTCCACTTT	CASSLTGTGGRYNSPLHF
NA	TRBV6-6	15	TRBJ1-2	NA	TGTGCCAGCAGTTACTCGGGCGTAGAGGGGGTTGGCTACACCTTC	CASSYSGVEGVGYTF
NA	TRBV18	17	TRBJ2-1	few	TGTGCCAGCTCACTCCTTGACAGACTCTTCGGGTACAATGAGCAGTTCTTC	CASSLLDRLFGYNEQFF
NA	TRBV19	14	TRBJ1-2	NA	TGTGCCAGTAGTTACAGGGCCTCTAACTATGGCTACACCTTC	CASSYRASNYGYTF
NA	TRBV9	16	TRBJ2-3	NA	TGTGCCAGCAGCGTATACGGGCGGGTTAGCACAGATACGCAGTATTTT	CASSVYGRVSTDTQYF
TRBD2	TRBV2	13	TRBJ2-1	NA	TGTGCCAGCAGCACTAGCGGTCACAATGAGCAGTTCTTC	CASSTSGHNEQFF
TRBD1	TRBV29-1	14	TRBJ2-4	NA	TGCAGCGTTTCGGGACAGGTAGCCAAAAACATTCAGTACTTC	CSVSGQVAKNIQYF
TRBD2	TRBV11-3	15	TRBJ2-2	NA	TGTGCCAGCAGCTTCCGGGGGGCGAACACCGGGGAGCTGTTTTTT	CASSFRGANTGELFF
TRBD2	TRBV19	17	TRBJ2-3	NA	TGTGCCAGTAGTGCGGGACTAGCGGGTCGCATCCCAGATACGCAGTATTTT	CASSAGLAGRIPDTQYF
TRBD1	TRBV29-1	12	TRBJ2-3	NA	TGCAGCGCGGACAGGGCCGCAGATACGCAGTATTTT	CSADRAADTQYF
NA	TRBV6-6	14	TRBJ2-1	NA	TGTGCCAGCTTTGGCGGTAACTCCTACAATGAGCAGTTCTTC	CASFGGNSYNEQFF
TRBD1	TRBV19	18	TRBJ1-6	NA	TGTGCCAGTAGTATAACGCTTTCCGGGACAGGGAGAAATTCACCCCTCCACTTT	CASSITLSGTGRNSPLHF
TRBD1	TRBV6-1	15	TRBJ1-5	few	TGTGCCAGCAGTGGGGACAGGGGTTATAGCCAGCCCCAGCATTTT	CASSGDRGYSQPQHF
NA	TRBV5-1	15	TRBJ1-4	NA	TGCGCCAGCAGCTTGAATATTGCAACTAATGAAAAACTGTTTTTT	CASSLNIATNEKLFF
TRBD2	TRBV5-4	16	TRBJ2-2	NA	TGTGCCAGCAGCACGACGGCGGGAGGGCCAACCGGGGAGCTGTTTTTT	CASSTTAGGPTGELFF
TRBD1	TRBV6-5	13	TRBJ1-5	NA	TGTGCCAGCAGTTCAGGGGGTGACCGGCCCCAGCATTTT	CASSSGGDRPQHF